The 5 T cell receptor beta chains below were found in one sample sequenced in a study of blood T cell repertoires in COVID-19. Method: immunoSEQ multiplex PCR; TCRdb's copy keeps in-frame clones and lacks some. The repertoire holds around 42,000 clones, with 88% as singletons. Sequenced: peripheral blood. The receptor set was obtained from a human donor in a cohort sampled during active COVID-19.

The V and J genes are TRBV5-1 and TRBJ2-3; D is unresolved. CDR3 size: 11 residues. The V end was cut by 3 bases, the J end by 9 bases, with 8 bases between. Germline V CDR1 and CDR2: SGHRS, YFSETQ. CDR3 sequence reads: CASSYTNTQYF. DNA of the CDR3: TGCGCCAGCAGCTATACAAACACGCAGTATTTT.

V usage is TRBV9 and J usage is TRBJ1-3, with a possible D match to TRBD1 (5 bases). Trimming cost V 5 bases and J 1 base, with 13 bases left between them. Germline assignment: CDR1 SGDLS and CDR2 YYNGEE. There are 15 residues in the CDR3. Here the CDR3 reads CASRGQGLSGNTIYF. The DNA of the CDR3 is TGTGCCAGCAGGGGTCAGGGTTTATCTGGAAACACCATATATTTT.

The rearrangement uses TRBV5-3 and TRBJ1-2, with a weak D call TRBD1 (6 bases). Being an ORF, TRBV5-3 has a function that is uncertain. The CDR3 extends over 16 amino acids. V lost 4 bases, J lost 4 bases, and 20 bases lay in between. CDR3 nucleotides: TGTGCCAGAAGCGAATGGCGGGGGGCTTGCAGCTATGGCTACACCTTC. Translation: CARSEWRGACSYGYTF.

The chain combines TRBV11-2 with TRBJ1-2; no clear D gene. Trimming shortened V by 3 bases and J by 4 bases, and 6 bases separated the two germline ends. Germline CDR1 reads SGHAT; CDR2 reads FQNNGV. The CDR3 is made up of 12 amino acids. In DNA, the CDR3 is TGTGCCAGCAGCTTCGGGTTCTATGGCTACACCTTC. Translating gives CASSFGFYGYTF.

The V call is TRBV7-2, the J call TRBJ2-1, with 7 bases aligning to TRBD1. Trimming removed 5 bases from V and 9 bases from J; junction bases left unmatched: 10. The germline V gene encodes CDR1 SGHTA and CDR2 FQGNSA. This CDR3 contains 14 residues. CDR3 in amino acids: CASSRRGSAAEQFF. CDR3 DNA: TGTGCCAGCAGCCGCAGGGGGTCAGCCGCTGAGCAGTTCTTC.